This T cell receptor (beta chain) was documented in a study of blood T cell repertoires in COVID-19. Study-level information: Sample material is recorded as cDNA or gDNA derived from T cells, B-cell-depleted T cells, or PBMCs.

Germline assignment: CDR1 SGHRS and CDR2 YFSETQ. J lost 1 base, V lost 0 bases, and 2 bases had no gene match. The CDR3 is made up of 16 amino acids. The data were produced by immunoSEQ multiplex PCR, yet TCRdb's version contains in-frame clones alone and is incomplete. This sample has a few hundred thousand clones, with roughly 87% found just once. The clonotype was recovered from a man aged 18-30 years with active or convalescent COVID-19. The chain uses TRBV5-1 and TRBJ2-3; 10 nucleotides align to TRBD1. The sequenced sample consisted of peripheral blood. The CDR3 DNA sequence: TGCGCCAGCAGCTTGGGACAGGGGGCCGGCACAGATACGCAGTATTTT. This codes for CASSLGQGAGTDTQYF. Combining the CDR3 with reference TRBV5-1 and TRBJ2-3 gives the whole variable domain KAGVTQTPRYLIKTRGQQVTLSCSPISGHRSVSWYQQTPGQGLQFLFEYFSETQRNKGNFPGRFSGRQFSNSRSEMNVSTLELGDSALYLCASSLGQGAGTDTQYFGPGTRLTVL.